This entry lists 15 T cell receptor beta chains sequenced from one sample in a study of shared clonotypes between healthy human individuals (dated by TCRdb to about 2020). The library relied on the immunoSEQ multiplex PCR assay. This is the immuneACCESS table as TCRdb keeps it, with only in-frame sequences that have V and J called. A part of the clones is gone; compared with another copy, unresolved V genes explain less than half, and the rest is unexplained. The table for this sample lists 2 million to 2.5 million clones; 85% to 95% of them were counted only once. Clones ranked in the top ten supply around 1.7% of the sample. CD8 naive samples were CD45RO-negative cells positively selected for CCR7, giving a CD45RA+CCR7+ population that excluded TemRA cells. Sequenced input: naive CD8+ T cells from PBMCs. Sample cell subset or site, as interpreted from the label and publication: CD45RA+CCR7+. These receptor sequences come from a young man in good health. Some clones in this sample may be carry-over from other donors' samples.

The rearrangement uses TRBV28 and TRBJ2-7; D possibly corresponds to TRBD1 (5 bases). In germline, CDR1 is MDHEN, CDR2 SYDVKM. The CDR3 is 13 amino acids. V was shortened by 7 bases and J by 6 bases, with 16 bases between the two germline ends. DNA of the CDR3: TGTGCCAGCATCATGGACACCGGGCCCGAGCAGTACTTC. Its translation is CASIMDTGPEQYF.

This chain links TRBV9 with TRBJ2-1; 7 positions agree with TRBD1. The CDR3 length is 14 residues. With V trimmed by 0 bases and J by 9 bases, 6 bases remained unmatched. Germline values: CDR1 SGDLS, CDR2 YYNGEE. CDR3 coding DNA: TGTGCCAGCAGCGTAGTTGGCTCAGGGGGTGAGCAGTTCTTC. It is translated as CASSVVGSGGEQFF.

The rearrangement joins TRBV6-5 to TRBJ2-2; D call uncertain. V lost 7 bases and J lost 6, with 9 bases in between. The CDR3 consists of 12 residues. Germline V CDR1 and CDR2: MNHEY, SVGAGI. The CDR3 region has the DNA TGTGCCAGCACCACCAGTTCCGGGGAGCTGTTTTTT. It yields the protein CASTTSSGELFF.

This chain uses TRBV27 with TRBJ2-7; TRBD2 might be the D (6 bases). The CDR3 is made up of 14 amino acids. CDR1 is MNHEY and CDR2 is SMNVEV in the germline V gene (reference sequence). V lost 3 bases to trimming and J lost 6 bases, with 15 bases between them. This chain's CDR3 is CASSLAGPLSEQYF. CDR3 coding DNA: TGTGCCAGCAGTTTGGCGGGACCTCTCTCCGAGCAGTACTTC.

The rearrangement uses TRBV5-5 and TRBJ2-1, with D tentatively TRBD2 (7 bases). The germline CDR1 and CDR2 sequences are SGHKS and YYEKEE (reference sequence). The CDR3 length is 16 residues. The V and J ends lost 3 bases and 7 bases respectively, with 20 bases between them. The CDR3 protein is CASSSAGGRGRNEQFF. In DNA form, the CDR3 reads TGTGCCAGCAGCTCCGCCGGGGGGCGTGGGCGGAATGAGCAGTTCTTC.

The chain combines TRBV29-1 with TRBJ1-2; possible D gene TRBD1, 5 bases. CDR3 size: 12 residues. V shed 4 bases and J shed 9 bases, with 15 bases lying between them. The germline gives CDR1 SQVTM, CDR2 ANQGSEA. The CDR3 protein is CSVVGQATSYTF. The CDR3 DNA sequence: TGCAGCGTTGTGGGGCAGGCGACGAGCTACACCTTC. The full variable domain, in which reference TRBV29-1 and TRBJ1-2 provide the parts outside the CDR3, is SAVISQKPSRDICQRGTSLTIQCQVDSQVTMMFWYRQQPGQSLTLIATANQGSEATYESGFVIDKFPISRPNLTFSTLTVSNMSPEDSSIYLCSVVGQATSYTFGSGTRLTVV.

The table lists this clone with a count of one. This chain links TRBV6-5 with TRBJ1-1, with D possibly being TRBD1 (5 bases). CDR3 length: 15 amino acids. Trimming left V 0 bases short and J 1 base short, with 9 bases between. Germline V gene lookup returns CDR1 MNHEY and CDR2 SVGAGI. The CDR3 spells CASSYSLGGNTEAFF. The CDR3 DNA reads as TGTGCCAGCAGTTACTCGTTGGGGGGGAACACTGAAGCTTTCTTT.

The chain joins TRBV27 to TRBJ2-3; unclear D gene. Germline V gives CDR1 MNHEY, CDR2 SMNVEV (reference sequence). The CDR3 totals 15 residues. V shed 2 bases and J shed 0 bases, with 9 bases lying between them. This CDR3 reads CASSLSSVSTDTQYF. DNA for the CDR3: TGTGCCAGCAGTTTAAGCTCAGTAAGCACAGATACGCAGTATTTT.

The rearrangement links TRBV7-3 to TRBJ2-1; D might be TRBD2 (5 bases). The CDR3 consists of 17 residues. Germline CDR1 SGHTA, CDR2 FQGTGA. V was pared by 5 bases and J by 0 bases, with 17 bases between. The CDR3 sequence is CASSPGPLGSSYNEQFF. In nucleotides, the CDR3 is TGTGCCAGCAGCCCAGGTCCGTTGGGGAGCTCCTACAATGAGCAGTTCTTC.

The V gene is TRBV7-9, the J gene TRBJ2-7; 9 nucleotides agree with TRBD1. The CDR3 is made up of 17 amino acids. V shed 2 bases, J shed 0 bases, and the junction held 8 bases outside the gene matches. CDR1 and CDR2 from the germline V gene are SEHNR and FQNEAQ (reference sequence). Written as DNA, the CDR3 is TGTGCCAGCAGCTTATGGGGGGACAGGGACAGCTCCTACGAGCAGTACTTC. Translated: CASSLWGDRDSSYEQYF.

Turning to this clone: Additional DNA sequences in this sample encode the identical CDR3. This sequence joins TRBV9 and TRBJ2-1, with D tentatively TRBD1 or TRBD2 (7 bases each). The CDR3 covers 14 residues. V was trimmed by 0 bases and J by 7 bases, leaving 11 bases between them. Germline CDR1 is SGDLS and CDR2 is YYNGEE. CDR3 bases: TGTGCCAGCAGCGTAGACAGGGGAGGGAATGAGCAGTTCTTC. Translating gives CASSVDRGGNEQFF.

In regard to this clone: Other DNA sequences within the sample encode an identical CDR3. The genes are TRBV27 and TRBJ1-3; D possibly corresponds to TRBD1 (5 bases). CDR1 and CDR2 from the germline V gene are MNHEY and SMNVEV (reference sequence). V gave up 2 bases and J gave up 0 bases, with 8 bases separating them. This CDR3 has 15 residues. CDR3 nucleotides: TGTGCCAGCAGTTTAGGGGCATTCTCTGGAAACACCATATATTTT. Amino acid sequence: CASSLGAFSGNTIYF.

This clone was found once. This sample includes further DNA sequences coding for the same CDR3. The gene calls are TRBV9 and TRBJ2-1; D gene unclear. The CDR3 has 13 amino acids. V was trimmed by 4 bases and J by 5 bases, leaving 10 bases between them. Germline CDR1 SGDLS, CDR2 YYNGEE. CDR3 coding DNA: TGTGCCAGCAGCCCGCGGATAGACAATGAGCAGTTCTTC. Amino acids: CASSPRIDNEQFF.

V gene TRBV7-9 combines with J gene TRBJ2-3; TRBD2 matches 11 bases. The CDR3 extends over 16 amino acids. After removal of 7 bases from V and 5 bases from J, the junction contained 11 bases not matched to a gene. The germline V gene encodes CDR1 SEHNR and CDR2 FQNEAQ (reference sequence). In nucleotides, the CDR3 is TGTGCCAGCACCCATCGACTAGCGGGACTGGGAGATACGCAGTATTTT. Residues: CASTHRLAGLGDTQYF.

This clone was seen just once. V gene TRBV7-3 combines with J gene TRBJ2-1; the D is unclear. Trimming removed 2 bases at V and 0 bases at J, with 11 bases between. The CDR3 loop spans 16 amino acids. The V gene's germline CDR1 is SGHTA and CDR2 FQGTGA. The CDR3 protein is CASSLGLLSSYNEQFF. As DNA, the CDR3 is TGTGCCAGCAGCTTAGGCTTACTCAGCTCCTACAATGAGCAGTTCTTC.